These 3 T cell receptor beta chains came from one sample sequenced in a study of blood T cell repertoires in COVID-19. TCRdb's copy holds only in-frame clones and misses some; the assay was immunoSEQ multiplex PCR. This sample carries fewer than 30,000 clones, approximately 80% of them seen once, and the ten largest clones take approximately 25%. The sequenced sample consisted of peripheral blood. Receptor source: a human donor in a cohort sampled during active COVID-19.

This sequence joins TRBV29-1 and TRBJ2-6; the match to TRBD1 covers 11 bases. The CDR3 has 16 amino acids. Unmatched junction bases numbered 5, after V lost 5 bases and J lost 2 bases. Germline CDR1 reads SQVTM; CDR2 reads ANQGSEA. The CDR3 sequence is CSVLDRGHTGANVLTF. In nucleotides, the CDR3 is TGCAGCGTTCTGGACAGGGGGCACACTGGGGCCAACGTCCTGACTTTC.

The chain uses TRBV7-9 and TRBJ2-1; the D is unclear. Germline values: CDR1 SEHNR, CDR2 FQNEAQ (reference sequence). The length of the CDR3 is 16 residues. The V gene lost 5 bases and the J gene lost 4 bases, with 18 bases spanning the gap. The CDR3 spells CASSPSPTMHYNEQFF. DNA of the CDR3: TGTGCCAGCAGCCCGTCCCCCACAATGCATTACAATGAGCAGTTCTTC.

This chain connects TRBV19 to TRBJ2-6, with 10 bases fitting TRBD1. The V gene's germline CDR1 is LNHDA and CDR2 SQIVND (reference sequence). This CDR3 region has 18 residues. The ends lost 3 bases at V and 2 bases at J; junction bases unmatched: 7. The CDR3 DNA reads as TGTGCCAGTAGTATCCTTGACAGGGGGCAAGCTGGGGCCAACGTCCTGACTTTC. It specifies CASSILDRGQAGANVLTF.